These 28 T cell receptor beta chains originate from one sample sequenced in a study of shared clonotypes between healthy human individuals. TCRdb keeps only in-frame clones here, not all; method: immunoSEQ multiplex PCR. The sample records about half a million clones, almost 80% being singletons. Sequencing was performed on PBMCs. Receptors originate from a middle-aged woman in good health. Some clones in this sample may be carry-over from other donors' samples.

The CDR3 sequence: CASSQDPGFSIRVLAFF. The CDR3 bases are TGTGCCAGCAGCCAAGATCCGGGTTTTTCGATTCGGGTGTTGGCTTTCTTT. The V and J genes are TRBV4-2 and TRBJ1-1; D gene ambiguous. The CDR3 consists of 17 residues. Germline CDR1 is LGHNA and CDR2 is YNFKEQ. Trimming stripped 0 bases from V and 11 bases from J, with 25 bases between.

The chain is built from TRBV6-4 and TRBJ2-2, with TRBD1 matching 7 bases. The V gene's germline CDR1 is MRHNA and CDR2 SNTAGT. The CDR3 is 14 residues long. Trimming removed 6 bases from V and 3 bases from J; junction bases left unmatched: 4. The CDR3 spells CASRQGTDTGELFF. The CDR3 region has the DNA TGTGCCAGCAGACAGGGGACAGACACCGGGGAGCTGTTTTTT.

CDR3 DNA: TGCGCCAGCAGTGAACGTCTAGCGGATGGGTACACCGGGGAGCTGTTTTTT. This sequence encodes CASSERLADGYTGELFF. The V gene is TRBV10-1, the J gene TRBJ2-2; TRBD2 matches at 7 bases. The CDR3 spans 17 residues. Losses at the gene ends were 3 bases for V and 3 bases for J; bases not matched to a gene: 10. CDR1 WNHNN and CDR2 SYGVQD come from the germline V gene (reference sequence).

The gene calls are TRBV10-3 and TRBJ2-3; 8 bases line up with TRBD2. Germline trimming cut 4 bases from V and 6 bases from J; bases unmatched to any gene: 3. Germline V lookup: CDR1 ENHRY, CDR2 SYGVKD. The CDR3 has 13 amino acids. CDR3 residues: CAISVGRVDTQYF. In DNA form, the CDR3 reads TGTGCCATCAGTGTCGGGAGGGTGGATACGCAGTATTTT.

In its sample, this clone was seen once. The chain has TRBV5-1 and TRBJ2-1; 7 bases are shared with TRBD1. This CDR3 is 16 amino acids long. CDR1 and CDR2 (germline): SGHRS, YFSETQ. Losses at the gene ends were 4 bases for V and 0 bases for J; bases not matched to a gene: 7. The CDR3 reads CASSTGTDVSYNEQFF. CDR3 DNA: TGCGCCAGCAGCACGGGGACAGATGTCTCCTACAATGAGCAGTTCTTC.

The chain employs TRBV29-1 and TRBJ2-3; 10 nucleotides align to TRBD1. The junction had 20 bases not matched to a gene; V was cut back by 8 bases and J by 0 bases. This CDR3 spans 19 amino acids. Germline values: CDR1 SQVTM, CDR2 ANQGSEA. Here the CDR3 DNA reads TGCAGCTATTGGGATTCGGGACAGGGGTCCCGCGGGAGCACAGATACGCAGTATTTT. Its translation: CSYWDSGQGSRGSTDTQYF.

This clone was seen a few times. This chain joins TRBV7-2 and TRBJ1-6; no definite D call. The CDR3 is 15 amino acids. CDR1 SGHTA and CDR2 FQGNSA come from the germline V gene. Trimming cost V 5 bases and J 4 bases, with 12 bases left between them. CDR3 coding DNA: TGTGCCAGCAGCCCCGAGACCCTTTATAATTCACCCCTCCACTTT. Translated, it gives CASSPETLYNSPLHF.

J is TRBJ2-7 and V is TRBV11-2, with no clear D. The CDR3 contains 15 residues. V lost 2 bases to trimming and J lost 4 bases, with 15 bases between them. Germline-derived CDR1 and CDR2 are SGHAT and FQNNGV. In DNA form, the CDR3 reads TGTGCCAGCAGCTTAAAGGGATTCGGTCCATACGAGCAGTACTTC. Translating gives CASSLKGFGPYEQYF.

This clone has only one observation. Other DNA sequences of this sample code for an identical CDR3. The chain joins TRBV28 to TRBJ1-5; D not certain. V was clipped by 3 bases and J by 0 bases, with 3 bases between them. From germline, CDR1 is MDHEN and CDR2 SYDVKM. The CDR3 is 13 residues long. The CDR3 DNA reads as TGTGCCAGCAGTTTTGGTAGCAATCAGCCCCAGCATTTT. Its protein is CASSFGSNQPQHF.

A word on this clone: Other DNA sequences in this sample translate to the same CDR3. The chain is built from TRBV28 and TRBJ1-5; 7 nucleotides match TRBD1. Germline V lookup: CDR1 MDHEN, CDR2 SYDVKM. This CDR3 has 12 amino acids. The trim removed 5 bases at V and 5 bases at J, leaving 0 bases unmatched. Here the CDR3 reads CASSTGDQPQHF. The CDR3 coding sequence is TGTGCCAGCAGTACAGGGGATCAGCCCCAGCATTTT.

V gene TRBV6-5 combines with J gene TRBJ2-1; D perhaps matches TRBD2 (6 bases). The CDR3 has 15 amino acids. The germline V and J ends were trimmed by 4 bases and 2 bases, with 12 bases remaining between them. From germline, CDR1 is MNHEY and CDR2 SVGAGI. CDR3 residues: CASSSASEAYNEQFF. CDR3 bases: TGTGCCAGCAGTTCTGCTAGCGAAGCCTACAATGAGCAGTTCTTC.

The J gene is TRBJ2-7, the V gene TRBV11-1; TRBD2 matches at 10 bases. V trimming: 6 bases; J trimming: 3 bases; junction bases outside the gene matches: 2. The CDR3 has 13 amino acids. Germline-derived CDR1 and CDR2 are SGHAT and FQDESV (reference sequence). The chain's CDR3 is CASSRTSGYEQYF. The DNA of the CDR3 is TGTGCCAGCAGTCGGACTAGCGGCTACGAGCAGTACTTC. Full variable domain (remainder filled in from reference TRBV11-1 and TRBJ2-7): EAEVAQSPRYKITEKSQAVAFWCDPISGHATLYWYRQILGQGPELLVQFQDESVVDDSQLPKDRFSAERLKGVDSTLKIQPAELGDSAMYLCASSRTSGYEQYFGPGTRLTVT.

This clone was seen repeatedly, ten times or more. The V and J genes are TRBV29-1 and TRBJ2-1, with TRBD1 matching 8 bases. J was trimmed by 5 bases and V by 4 bases; bases with no gene match: 4. The CDR3 is 13 residues long. Germline assignment: CDR1 SQVTM and CDR2 ANQGSEA. The CDR3 DNA follows: TGCAGCGTTGGCAGGGGGCCGAACAATGAGCAGTTCTTC. Protein sequence: CSVGRGPNNEQFF.

The rearrangement joins TRBV27 to TRBJ2-4; 12 positions match TRBD2. The CDR3 spans 19 residues. Germline CDR1 is MNHEY and CDR2 is SMNVEV (reference sequence). With V trimmed by 10 bases and J by 1 base, 17 bases remained unmatched. The CDR3 sequence is CATKTTRTSGERAKNIQYF. The CDR3 DNA follows: TGTGCCACCAAAACTACCCGGACTAGCGGGGAGAGGGCCAAAAACATTCAGTACTTC.

CDR3 amino acids: CASSLEWRAGYEQYF. DNA for the CDR3: TGTGCCAGCAGTTTAGAATGGCGGGCCGGGTACGAGCAGTACTTC. This chain joins TRBV27 and TRBJ2-7, with D possibly being TRBD2 (5 bases). Germline CDR1 reads MNHEY; CDR2 reads SMNVEV (reference sequence). Trimming took 2 bases from V and 4 from J, leaving 15 bases between them. The CDR3 is made up of 15 amino acids.

V gene TRBV7-8 combines with J gene TRBJ2-1, with 9 bases identical to TRBD2. Germline loops: CDR1 SGHVS, CDR2 FQNEAQ. The CDR3 has 15 amino acids. V lost 1 base, J lost 14 bases, and 12 bases stayed unmatched. The CDR3 protein is CASSLELAGVTDKFF. The CDR3 DNA sequence: TGTGCCAGCAGCTTAGAGTTAGCGGGGGTCACCGATAAGTTCTTC.

The gene calls are TRBV10-3 and TRBJ2-7; either TRBD1 or TRBD2 may fit D (5 bases each). The V end was cut by 4 bases, the J end by 4 bases, with 11 bases between. CDR3 length: 13 amino acids. Germline V gene data show CDR1 as ENHRY and CDR2 as SYGVKD. The CDR3 DNA is TGTGCCATCAGTGTCTCCAGGGAGTACGAGCAGTACTTC. Its protein product is CAISVSREYEQYF.

CDR3 bases: TGTGCCAGCAGTGAAACGGGACTAGCGGGAGGCCCGGGCCCCACAGATACGCAGTATTTT. Amino acid sequence: CASSETGLAGGPGPTDTQYF. The rearrangement joins TRBV2 to TRBJ2-3; 15 positions agree with TRBD2. V trimming: 2 bases; J trimming: 2 bases; junction bases outside the gene matches: 11. The CDR3 spans 20 residues. Germline CDR1 SNHLY, CDR2 FYNNEI.

This clone was seen only once. This rearrangement joins TRBV13 to TRBJ2-2; a possible D gene is TRBD2 (6 bases). Looked up from germline, CDR1 is PRHDT and CDR2 is FYEKMQ (reference sequence). V dropped 1 base and J dropped 2 bases, with 11 bases sitting between them. This CDR3 spans 16 amino acids. The CDR3 reads CASSLEVAENTGELFF. For the CDR3, the DNA is TGTGCCAGCAGCTTAGAGGTAGCGGAAAACACCGGGGAGCTGTTTTTT.

This chain links TRBV11-2 with TRBJ1-3; TRBD1 is a possible D gene (5 bases). Looked up from germline, CDR1 is SGHAT and CDR2 is FQNNGV. V was cut by 5 bases and J by 5 bases, with 13 bases left in between. This CDR3 spans 14 amino acids. DNA of the CDR3: TGTGCCAGCAGCACGGGGGACCTCAGAAACACCATATATTTT. Amino acid sequence: CASSTGDLRNTIYF.

The V and J genes are TRBV19 and TRBJ1-1; 9 bases are a match to TRBD1. CDR1 and CDR2 (germline): LNHDA, SQIVND (reference sequence). V was clipped by 2 bases and J by 5 bases; unmatched bases: 6. The CDR3 length is 15 residues. DNA for the CDR3: TGTGCCAGTAGTATAATTGGACAGGGGTCTACTGAAGCTTTCTTT. Translating it yields CASSIIGQGSTEAFF.

V is TRBV5-5 and J is TRBJ2-7, with TRBD1 matching over 7 bases. V trimming: 4 bases; J trimming: 0 bases; junction bases outside the gene matches: 10. This CDR3 is built from 16 residues. CDR1 is SGHKS and CDR2 is YYEKEE in the germline V gene (reference sequence). CDR3 sequence: CASSLGTVLSSYEQYF. The CDR3 coding sequence is TGTGCCAGCAGCCTCGGGACAGTCCTTAGCTCCTACGAGCAGTACTTC.

This chain connects TRBV10-2 to TRBJ1-5; D perhaps matches TRBD1 (5 bases). Trimming removed 2 bases at V and 11 bases at J, with 7 bases between. Germline V gene lookup returns CDR1 WSHSY and CDR2 SAAADI. This CDR3 comprises 11 residues. DNA for the CDR3: TGCGCCAGCAGTGAGGGGACGGCCCAGCATTTT. This translates into CASSEGTAQHF.

V usage is TRBV19 and J usage is TRBJ1-1; no reliable D call. The CDR3 is made up of 13 amino acids. Per germline, CDR1 LNHDA and CDR2 SQIVND (reference sequence). The ends were cut back, 1 base at V and 5 bases at J, with 8 bases in the middle. This CDR3 is CASSIGHWTEAFF. The CDR3 DNA reads as TGTGCCAGTAGTATAGGACACTGGACTGAAGCTTTCTTT. The full variable domain, completed using reference TRBV19 and TRBJ1-1, is DGGITQSPKYLFRKEGQNVTLSCEQNLNHDAMYWYRQDPGQGLRLIYYSQIVNDFQKGDIAEGYSVSREKKESFPLTVTSAQKNPTAFYLCASSIGHWTEAFFGQGTRLTVV.

The chain combines TRBV7-8 with TRBJ2-7; possible D gene TRBD1, 5 bases. CDR3 length: 13 residues. The germline V gene encodes CDR1 SGHVS and CDR2 FQNEAQ. Trimming shortened V by 5 bases and J by 2 bases, and 10 bases separated the two germline ends. CDR3 amino acids: CASSHPDTYEQYF. CDR3 nucleotides: TGTGCCAGCAGCCACCCGGACACCTACGAGCAGTACTTC.

V and J are TRBV11-3 and TRBJ2-3, with 7 positions matching TRBD2. CDR3 length: 16 amino acids. Trimming at V came to 4 bases and at J to 0 bases, leaving 7 bases not matched to a gene. Germline loops: CDR1 SGHNT, CDR2 YENEEA. CDR3 DNA sequence: TGTGCCAGCAGCTCAGGACTAGAAGAAAGCACAGATACGCAGTATTTT. Encoded protein: CASSSGLEESTDTQYF. The whole variable domain, filled in from reference TRBV11-3 and TRBJ2-3, reads EAGVVQSPRYKIIEKKQPVAFWCNPISGHNTLYWYLQNLGQGPELLIRYENEEAVDDSQLPKDRFSAERLKGVDSTLKIQPAELGDSAVYLCASSSGLEESTDTQYFGPGTRLTVL.

The chain uses TRBV6-1 and TRBJ2-5; D is unresolved. Per germline, CDR1 MNHNS and CDR2 SASEGT. The CDR3 spans 13 residues. Trimming stripped 1 base from V and 1 base from J, with 4 bases between. Here the CDR3 DNA reads TGTGCCAGCAGTGAAGGAACCCAAGAGACCCAGTACTTC. Translating gives CASSEGTQETQYF.

The chain combines TRBV7-9 with TRBJ1-1; D unresolved. Trimming removed 1 base at V and 4 bases at J, with 7 bases between. Germline CDR1 reads SEHNR; CDR2 reads FQNEAQ (reference sequence). This CDR3 region has 13 residues. The CDR3 region is CASSLGWATEAFF. CDR3 DNA: TGTGCCAGCAGCTTAGGTTGGGCCACTGAAGCTTTCTTT.